This T cell receptor (beta chain) is from a study of CD8 T cells in ankylosing spondylitis (dated 2017 in TCRdb). Notes on the research overall: T cell receptor beta repertoires were profiled in healthy donors and ankylosing spondylitis patients so that disease-linked TCR variants could be found. The full study cohort comprised 20 to 25 ankylosing spondylitis patients and over a hundred healthy donors. Peripheral blood samples were taken, and synovial fluid was additionally collected from ankylosing spondylitis patients.

TCRdb lists the instrument as Illumina HiSeq 2500. TCR beta libraries were prepared by quantitative 5'-RACE with molecular barcodes. The authors processed their data as follows. Disease-linked TCR variants were identified with a new computational method built on a probabilistic model of VDJ rearrangement. The public reads were quality trimmed at Q25 with fastp and then assembled into clones with MiXCR by TCRdb, keeping productive beta chains. Rows merge per CDR3 protein into single entries with the most common DNA and genes. The V and J calls come from TCRdb's annotation, not from the publication. In all, the sample holds around 35,000 distinct CDR3 sequences, and approximately 10% of those were seen once. The ten largest clones represent 20% of the sample. Synovial fluid samples and blood samples obtained from the same ankylosing spondylitis patients were matched. The study at large found these results: According to the report, matched synovial fluid samples from ankylosing spondylitis patients were significantly enriched for the disease-linked clones. Some motif variants were previously reported in synovial fluid and blood of reactive arthritis patients, suggesting common disease-initiation mechanisms. A CD8+ phenotype was shown by the disease-linked clones, which were found at relatively low frequencies in peripheral blood. Blood from ankylosing spondylitis patients appeared to be characterized by a TCR beta motif composed of eight or nine highly homologous amino acid variants.

A few counts support this clonotype. Its antigen has not been determined. Per-nucleotide qualities are absent, and no much larger clonotype sits a single base away. Inclusive of the bounding cysteine and phenylalanine, the CDR3 is 14 residues long. Only the CDR3 DNA stays, 42 bases, in frame from base 1. CDR1 and CDR2 were assigned from the germline V gene (reference sequence) as MNHEY and SMNVEV. V loses 7 bases, J loses 0 bases, and the germline ends lie 13 bases apart. In this chain, TRBV27 is recombined with TRBJ2-7; the D gene may be TRBD1 or TRBD2, since each aligns over 5 bases. The receptor comes from a male donor with ankylosing spondylitis. The sequencing sample was made of synovial fluid, either unsorted or a sorted T cell fraction (not recorded which). The CDR3 reads CASTRTGTSYEQYF. The DNA sequence is given as TGTGCCAGCACCCGGACCGGGACCTCCTACGAGCAGTACTTC.